Below, 30 T cell receptor beta chains from the same sample are listed, as sequenced in a study of tumor and adjacent non-tumor tissue in lung cancer. The template was RNA from unsorted bulk tissue. Distant lung tissue was collected more than 3 cm away from the tumor edge. The library came from three nested PCR rounds adapted from ARM-PCR protocols. TCRdb called the multiplex PCR reads again in MiXCR, with one record for every CDR3 protein. The profile shows approximately 100,000 distinct CDR3 sequences, about 62% of them singletons. Sequencing was performed on distant non-tumor lung tissue. Source of these receptors: a man aged 25 to 40 with non-small cell lung cancer.

Note on this clonotype: Compared with germline, one end of the junction differs, possibly owing to a read error. The chain is built from TRBV29-1 and TRBJ1-1; D unclear. The CDR3 is 11 amino acids. Germline V gene sequence: CDR1 SQVTM, CDR2 ANQGSEA. The CDR3 protein is CSVEDGVGAFF. The CDR3 nucleotides read TGCAGTGTTGAAGATGGAGTGGGAGCTTTCTTT.

Worth noting for this clonotype: A junction boundary mismatches the germline segment, possibly from a read error. The CDR3 DNA reads as TGTGCCAGCAGCTTAGGGTTCTCGCAGCTCTTC. This gives the protein CASSLGFSQLF. The chain is built from TRBV11-2 and TRBJ2-1; unclear D gene. CDR1 is SGHAT, CDR2 FQNNGV, per germline. This CDR3 contains 11 residues.

With regard to this clonotype: Given the absence of the conserved phenylalanine or tryptophan at the CDR3 end, a read error is likely. The rearrangement joins TRBV13 to TRBJ1-4; 9 nucleotides agree with TRBD1. Germline V lookup: CDR1 PRHDT, CDR2 FYEKMQ (reference sequence). Germline trimming cut 4 bases from V and 7 bases from J; bases unmatched to any gene: 7. The CDR3 contains 15 residues. The CDR3 sequence: CASSSAGTGFEKLFS. In DNA form, the CDR3 reads TGTGCCAGCAGCTCCGCAGGGACAGGGTTTGAAAAACTGTTTTCT.

Comments on this clonotype: At one end, the junction sequence differs from germline, possibly due to a read error. This rearrangement joins TRBV11-2 to TRBJ1-1; D is undetermined. The CDR3 is 13 residues long. Germline CDR1 SGHAT, CDR2 FQNNGV. The CDR3 DNA reads as TGTGCCGGCAGCTTGGTAGGAAGCACTGAAGCTTTCTTT. Amino acids: CAGSLVGSTEAFF.

About this clonotype: A read error may produce the germline difference seen at one junction end. The chain links TRBV4-1 to TRBJ2-1; D is perhaps TRBD2 (5 bases). Germline V gene lookup returns CDR1 MGHRA and CDR2 YSYEKL. The CDR3 is 16 residues long. The CDR3 DNA is TGCGCCAGAAGCCAAGGTTTGATTAGCGTGTTCAATGAGCAGTTCTTC. It codes for CARSQGLISVFNEQFF.

Points on this clonotype: Since the CDR3 does not end with the conserved phenylalanine or tryptophan, this likely comes from a read error. The DNA is left out, because the CDR3 cannot be placed on it with certainty; the CDR3 is given as TCRdb lists it. The chain is built from TRBV20-1 and TRBJ2-1; the table's D gene call, TRBD2, was not cross checked with the DNA. Germline CDR1 reads DFQATT; CDR2 reads SNEGSKA (reference sequence). The CDR3 length equals 15 residues, ends included. CDR3 in amino acids: CSALSGAGVRNEQLL.

The chain carries TRBV6-5 and TRBJ1-1; a weak D match, TRBD1 (6 bases). CDR3 length: 15 residues. Germline CDR1 MNHEY, CDR2 SVGAGI. Trimming pared 0 bases from V and 1 base from J, leaving 9 bases between. CDR3 residues: CASSYSVTGNTEAFF. In DNA, the CDR3 is TGTGCCAGCAGTTACTCCGTGACAGGGAACACTGAAGCTTTCTTT.

With regard to this clonotype: A single base separates this from a much larger clone, so it may be a read error. V gene TRBV12-3 or TRBV12-4 combines with J gene TRBJ1-1, with D possibly TRBD1 on 6 matching bases. The CDR3 extends over 12 amino acids. V dropped 10 bases and J dropped 5 bases, with 14 bases sitting between them. CDR3 residues: CATTLGATEAFF. Here the CDR3 DNA reads TGTGCCACCACCTTGGGGGCTACTGAAGCTTTCTTT.

This clonotype was seen only a few times. The genes are TRBV11-3 and TRBJ2-1, with D perhaps given as TRBD1 or TRBD2 (5 bases each). Trimming cost V 1 base and J 5 bases, with 12 bases left between them. The CDR3 is made up of 15 amino acids. Germline CDR1 and CDR2: SGHNT and YENEEA. The CDR3 sequence: CASSLGGFGNNEQFF. As DNA, the CDR3 is TGTGCCAGCAGCTTAGGGGGGTTTGGGAACAATGAGCAGTTCTTC.

This clonotype qualifies as medium-sized. The gene calls are TRBV6-1 and TRBJ2-1; a weak D match, TRBD2 (6 bases). Trimming removed 7 bases from V and 3 bases from J, with 28 bases in between. Germline values: CDR1 MNHNS, CDR2 SASEGT. The CDR3 has 19 amino acids. CDR3 nucleotide sequence: TGTGCCAGCATGAGTCGGGCTAGCGCCGCCCAAGAGGGCTACAATGAGCAGTTCTTC. This translates into CASMSRASAAQEGYNEQFF.

This rearrangement joins TRBV12-3 or TRBV12-4 to TRBJ1-4; D gene ambiguous. V dropped 6 bases and J dropped 5 bases, with 13 bases sitting between them. CDR3 length: 14 amino acids. In DNA form, the CDR3 reads TGTGCCAGCAGCCCCTCCAGGCAGAATGAAAAACTGTTTTTT. It specifies CASSPSRQNEKLFF.

Comments on this clonotype: Since a much larger clone is just one base distant, this may be a read error. The chain recombines TRBV7-8 with TRBJ2-5; TRBD1 agrees at 10 bases. Germline V gives CDR1 SGHVS, CDR2 FQNEAQ. This CDR3 is built from 15 residues. In nucleotides, the CDR3 is TGTGCCAACAGCCTTCGGACAGGGGGGAGAGAGACCCAGTACTTC. It specifies CANSLRTGGRETQYF.

As regards this clonotype: Just one base apart from a much larger clone, this may be a read error. CDR3 bases: TGTGCCAGCACAATACTAGCGGGCACCTACGAGCAGTACTTC. Translated: CASTILAGTYEQYF. The chain joins TRBV6-6 to TRBJ2-7; 9 bases map to TRBD2. The CDR3 has 14 residues. Trimming at V came to 7 bases and at J to 2 bases, leaving 6 bases not matched to a gene. From germline, CDR1 is MNHNY and CDR2 SVGAGI (reference sequence).

Concerning this clonotype itself: The conserved closing phenylalanine or tryptophan is absent in this CDR3, likely reflecting a read error. The DNA is omitted, as the CDR3 cannot be located on it reliably, and the CDR3 follows TCRdb's listing. V gene TRBV20-1 combines with J gene TRBJ2-1; TRBD2 is taken as the D call from the table, unchecked against the DNA. The length of the CDR3 is 15 amino acids, counting both ends. Germline V CDR1 and CDR2: DFQATT, SNEGSKA (reference sequence). This chain's CDR3 is CSTLTGTSVLHEQLL.

V is TRBV5-5 and J is TRBJ2-7; D is uncertain. The CDR3 is 18 amino acids. V was pared by 2 bases and J by 2 bases, with 23 bases between. Germline V gene lookup returns CDR1 SGHKS and CDR2 YYEKEE (reference sequence). As DNA, the CDR3 is TGTGCCAGCAGCTTAAAGGGCCCAATATTGCGCGAACCCTACGAGCAGTACTTC. Translation: CASSLKGPILREPYEQYF.

This clonotype has at least ten counts. This rearrangement joins TRBV12-3 or TRBV12-4 to TRBJ1-5; tentatively, D is TRBD1 (5 bases). The V end lost 5 bases, the J end lost 3 bases, and 11 bases lay between the germline ends. This CDR3 region has 14 residues. CDR3 protein: CASSPQGYNQPQHF. CDR3 nucleotide sequence: TGTGCCAGCAGTCCTCAGGGCTACAATCAGCCCCAGCATTTT.

Notes on this clonotype: One end of the junction does not line up with germline, which may come from a read error. The chain has TRBV6-5 and TRBJ2-7; the match to TRBD2 covers 13 bases. The germline CDR1 and CDR2 sequences are MNHEY and SVGAGI. The CDR3 runs to 16 residues. CDR3 nucleotides: TGTGCCCGCAGTTGGGGACTAGCGGGGCGGCTCTACGAGCAGTACTTC. Translated: CARSWGLAGRLYEQYF.

This clonotype was seen many times. The CDR3 region is CSARDWRGGSYNEQFF. As DNA, the CDR3 is TGCAGTGCTAGAGATTGGCGGGGTGGCTCCTACAATGAGCAGTTCTTC. The genes are TRBV20-1 and TRBJ2-1, with D perhaps matching TRBD2 (6 bases). The V gene lost 0 bases and the J gene lost 0 bases, with 12 bases spanning the gap. CDR1 is DFQATT and CDR2 is SNEGSKA in the germline V gene (reference sequence). This CDR3 has 16 amino acids.

V is TRBV4-1 and J is TRBJ2-7; the D gene is possibly TRBD2 (5 bases). This CDR3 has 15 residues. Germline CDR1 is MGHRA and CDR2 is YSYEKL. V lost 1 base to trimming and J lost 2 bases, with 12 bases between them. DNA of the CDR3: TGCGCCAGCAGCCAAGGTCAGGTAGCGACCTACGAGCAGTACTTC. It translates to CASSQGQVATYEQYF.

In the case of this clonotype: Lacking the conserved final phenylalanine or tryptophan, this CDR3 likely reflects a read error. The rearrangement links TRBV12-3 or TRBV12-4 to TRBJ1-2; D gene unclear. This CDR3 is 13 amino acids long. The CDR3 sequence is CASSLTLLDGYTL. Here the CDR3 DNA reads TGTGCTAGCAGTTTAACGCTGTTGGATGGCTACACCCTC.

The chain recombines TRBV5-6 with TRBJ1-1; D is uncertain. This CDR3 is built from 13 residues. Germline values: CDR1 SGHDT, CDR2 YYEEEE. The CDR3 DNA reads as TGTGCATGCAGCTTCGGCAGAATCACTGAAGCTTTCTTT. Translating gives CACSFGRITEAFF.

At least ten counts were recorded for this clonotype. This chain uses TRBV20-1 with TRBJ1-2; 11 nucleotides match TRBD1. The V and J ends lost 7 bases and 7 bases, in that order; junction bases with no gene match: 8. The CDR3 length is 13 residues. Germline V gene sequence: CDR1 DFQATT, CDR2 SNEGSKA (reference sequence). DNA of the CDR3: TGCAGTGTGGGGACAGGGGGAGGTAGTGGCTACACCTTC. This translates into CSVGTGGGSGYTF.

The J gene is TRBJ1-1, the V gene TRBV20-1, with TRBD1 identical over 8 bases. Germline values: CDR1 DFQATT, CDR2 SNEGSKA (reference sequence). This CDR3 is 15 amino acids long. J lost 14 bases, V lost 2 bases, and 19 bases had no gene match. The CDR3 sequence is CSARRQGSAGAGAFF. The CDR3 region has the DNA TGCAGTGCTAGAAGACAGGGGTCAGCAGGCGCTGGAGCCTTCTTT.

This clonotype was seen a handful of times. This could be a read error, since a much larger clone is one nucleotide away. The CDR3 DNA is TGCAGTGCCCAGGGACAGGAGGCAAACACCGGGGAGCTGTTTTTT. It codes for CSAQGQEANTGELFF. The V and J genes are TRBV20-1 and TRBJ2-2, with 8 bases fitting TRBD1. The V gene end was trimmed by 6 bases and the J gene end by 2 bases; junction bases not matched to a gene: 8. The CDR3 totals 15 residues. Germline CDR1 and CDR2: DFQATT and SNEGSKA (reference sequence).

The chain carries TRBV20-1 and TRBJ2-7; possibly TRBD2 for D (5 bases). The length of the CDR3 is 12 residues. Germline V gene sequence: CDR1 DFQATT, CDR2 SNEGSKA (reference sequence). Trimming removed 6 bases from V and 10 bases from J, with 19 bases in between. The CDR3 loop is CSAKMASSDQYF. As DNA, the CDR3 is TGCAGTGCAAAAATGGCTAGCAGCGACCAGTACTTC.

This chain links TRBV11-2 with TRBJ1-4, with TRBD1 identical over 8 bases. Germline-derived CDR1 and CDR2 are SGHAT and FQNNGV. Trimming cost V 6 bases and J 7 bases; bases outside gene matches: 7. The CDR3 loop spans 14 amino acids. The CDR3 region is CASSAGQGPEKLFF. The CDR3 DNA reads as TGTGCCAGCAGTGCCGGACAGGGCCCTGAAAAACTGTTTTTT.

Comments on this clonotype: A junction boundary mismatches the germline segment, possibly from a read error. The V and J genes are TRBV6-5 and TRBJ1-2; D is perhaps TRBD1 (6 bases). This CDR3 is built from 15 residues. Germline V CDR1 and CDR2: MNHEY, SVGAGI. Written as DNA, the CDR3 is TGTGCCAACAGTTACGGGGGGGGCGCGGACAATGGCTACACCTTC. It is translated as CANSYGGGADNGYTF.

This clonotype was recorded only once. V usage is TRBV6-6 and J usage is TRBJ2-1, with 9 nucleotides matching TRBD2. The CDR3 sequence is 15 residues long. V was clipped by 5 bases and J by 6 bases; unmatched bases: 8. Germline CDR1 and CDR2: MNHNY and SVGAGI (reference sequence). As DNA, the CDR3 is TGTGCCAGCAGTGATGGAGTAGCGGGGGCCAATGAGCAGTTCTTC. This gives the protein CASSDGVAGANEQFF.

The V and J genes are TRBV29-1 and TRBJ1-1; D is undetermined. The CDR3 is made up of 11 amino acids. With 2 bases removed from V and 7 bases from J, the gap between germline ends came to 8 bases. Germline V gene sequence: CDR1 SQVTM, CDR2 ANQGSEA. The CDR3 reads CSVETDIEAFF. The CDR3 nucleotides are TGCAGCGTTGAAACAGACATTGAAGCTTTCTTT.

This clonotype was recorded many times. The CDR3 DNA reads TGTGCCAGCAGTTTACTCCTAGCGGGAGGGCGAGATACGCAGTATTTT. Translation: CASSLLLAGGRDTQYF. The rearrangement links TRBV12-3 or TRBV12-4 to TRBJ2-3; 12 bases fit TRBD2. With V trimmed by 2 bases and J by 5 bases, 5 bases remained unmatched. The CDR3 contains 16 residues.